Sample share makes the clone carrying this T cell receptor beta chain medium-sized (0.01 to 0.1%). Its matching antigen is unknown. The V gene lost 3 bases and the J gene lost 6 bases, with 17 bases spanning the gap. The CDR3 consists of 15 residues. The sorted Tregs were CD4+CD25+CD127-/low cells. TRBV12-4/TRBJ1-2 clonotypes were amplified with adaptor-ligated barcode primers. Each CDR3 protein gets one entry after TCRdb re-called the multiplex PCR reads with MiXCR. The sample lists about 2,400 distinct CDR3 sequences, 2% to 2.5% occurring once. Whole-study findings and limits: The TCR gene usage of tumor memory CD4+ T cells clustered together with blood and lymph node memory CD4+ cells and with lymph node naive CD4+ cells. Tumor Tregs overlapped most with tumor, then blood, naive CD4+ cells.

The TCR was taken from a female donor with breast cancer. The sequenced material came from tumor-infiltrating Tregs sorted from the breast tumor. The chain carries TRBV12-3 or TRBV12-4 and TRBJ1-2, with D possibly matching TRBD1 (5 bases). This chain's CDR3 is CASSFRSYRTDGYTF. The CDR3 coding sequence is TGTGCCAGCAGTTTTCGTTCATACAGGACGGATGGCTACACCTTC.